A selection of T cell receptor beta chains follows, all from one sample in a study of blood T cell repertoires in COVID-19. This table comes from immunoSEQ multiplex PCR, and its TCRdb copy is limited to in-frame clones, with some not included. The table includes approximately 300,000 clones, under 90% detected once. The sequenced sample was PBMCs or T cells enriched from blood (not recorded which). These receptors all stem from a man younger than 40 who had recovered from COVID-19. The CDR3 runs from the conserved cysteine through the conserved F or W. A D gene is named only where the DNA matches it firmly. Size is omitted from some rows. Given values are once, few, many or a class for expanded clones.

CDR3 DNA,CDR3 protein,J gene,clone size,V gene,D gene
TGTGCCTGGTCAGGGGATTCGAACACTGAAGCTTTCTTT,CAWSGDSNTEAFF,TRBJ1-1,-,TRBV30,-
TGTGCCAGTAGTACGCGGACTAGCGGGACCCCCGGCAATGAGCAGTTCTTC,CASSTRTSGTPGNEQFF,TRBJ2-1,-,TRBV19,TRBD2
TGTGCCAGCAGCTATACCCAGCAGGGTGATGAAGCTTTCTTT,CASSYTQQGDEAFF,TRBJ1-1,-,TRBV3-1/TRBV3-2,-
TGTGCCACCAGCAGAGATCTATCGGGGGCCAGGGGGTTAAATGGCTACACCTTC,CATSRDLSGARGLNGYTF,TRBJ1-2,-,TRBV15,TRBD1
TGTGCCAGCAGGAACACCGGGGAGCTGTTTTTT,CASRNTGELFF,TRBJ2-2,-,TRBV19,-
TGTGCCAGCAGGGGCCAGGGTTATTATAATTCACCCCTCCACTTT,CASRGQGYYNSPLHF,TRBJ1-6,once,TRBV5-6,-
TGTGCCAGCAGTTCACCGGGACAGGGTCTCCCTGAGCAGTTCTTC,CASSSPGQGLPEQFF,TRBJ2-1,-,TRBV6-5,TRBD1
TGCACCAGCAGCCCCCTAGACAGGATACCCTACGAGCAGTACTTC,CTSSPLDRIPYEQYF,TRBJ2-7,few,TRBV1,-
TGTGCCAGCAGCGACTGGGGCGTGGGTGAGCAGTTCTTC,CASSDWGVGEQFF,TRBJ2-1,-,TRBV6-4,-
TGTGCCAGCAGCTCTGACAGGTACCAGAACACTGAAGCTTTCTTT,CASSSDRYQNTEAFF,TRBJ1-1,-,TRBV5-4,-
TGTGTCAGCAGCGCCACAAGAGGGTTTGTGAACACTGAAGCTTTCTTT,CVSSATRGFVNTEAFF,TRBJ1-1,-,TRBV11-2,-
TGTGCCAGCAGCTTCGCAACTAGCGTAGAGTGGGAGCTGTTTTTT,CASSFATSVEWELFF,TRBJ2-2,-,TRBV11-2,TRBD2
TGTGCCAGCAGCTTAGTAGCGACCCCGGGACAACTCTATGGCTACACCTTC,CASSLVATPGQLYGYTF,TRBJ1-2,few,TRBV7-8,-
TGTGCCAGCAGCTGGGACAGGGGGCGGGTTAATGAAAAACTGTTTTTT,CASSWDRGRVNEKLFF,TRBJ1-4,-,TRBV28,TRBD1
TGTGCCAGCAGCTCTCCCGGGACAGTGAACACTGAAGCTTTCTTT,CASSSPGTVNTEAFF,TRBJ1-1,-,TRBV11-3,TRBD1
TGTGCCAGCAGCAATTCCGGGCGTTCGACCACCGGGGGTATAGCCAAAAACATTCAGTACTTC,CASSNSGRSTTGGIAKNIQYF,TRBJ2-4,-,TRBV21-1,-
TGTGCCAGCAGTGAACGGACAGGGGCAATAGAGACCCAGTACTTC,CASSERTGAIETQYF,TRBJ2-5,-,TRBV2,TRBD1
TGTGCCACCGGGAAGGGACAGGGGACCTACGAGCAGTACTTC,CATGKGQGTYEQYF,TRBJ2-7,-,TRBV24-1,TRBD1
TGTGCCAGCAGCTTAGGTCCGAGCCAAGAGACCCAGTACTTC,CASSLGPSQETQYF,TRBJ2-5,-,TRBV11-3,-
TGTGCCAGTACGGCGGGAGAGTATGAGACCCAGTACTTC,CASTAGEYETQYF,TRBJ2-5,few,TRBV19,TRBD2
TGTGCCAGCAGCTTAGACGGACAACCACCTGAAGCTTTCTTT,CASSLDGQPPEAFF,TRBJ1-1,-,TRBV7-2,-
TGTGCCACCAATGCGGACAGGGCCGATGGCTACACCTTC,CATNADRADGYTF,TRBJ1-2,-,TRBV15,TRBD1
TGTGCCAGCACCCCATCTGGGGCCAACGTCCTGACTTTC,CASTPSGANVLTF,TRBJ2-6,-,TRBV4-2,-
TGTGCCAGCAGCGGTGGACTGTTTAGCAATCAGCCCCAGCATTTT,CASSGGLFSNQPQHF,TRBJ1-5,-,TRBV7-8,-
TGTGCCACCAGTGATACGAAGACAGGGGTGAGGGAGACCCAGTACTTC,CATSDTKTGVRETQYF,TRBJ2-5,-,TRBV24-1,TRBD1
TGTGCCAGCTCACTAACCAGTGTAATCCCCTCCTACGAGCAGTACTTC,CASSLTSVIPSYEQYF,TRBJ2-7,-,TRBV18,-
TGTGCCAGCAGCTCCCCGGGGTCGGGGGCCAACGTCCTGACTTTC,CASSSPGSGANVLTF,TRBJ2-6,once,TRBV7-2,-
TGTGCCAGCAGCTTAGGACAGGGTCGAAATCAGCCCCAGCATTTT,CASSLGQGRNQPQHF,TRBJ1-5,-,TRBV7-2,TRBD1
TGTGCCAGCAGCTTCAACCCTACCGATACCGAGCAGTACTTC,CASSFNPTDTEQYF,TRBJ2-7,-,TRBV5-4,-
TGCGCCAGCAGCAGGGGGGGCTGGACAGATACGCAGTATTTT,CASSRGGWTDTQYF,TRBJ2-3,once,TRBV4-1,-
TGCGCCAGCAGTCAATGGGACAGGGGGCGCGGGAGGGCCTACGAGCAGTACTTC,CASSQWDRGRGRAYEQYF,TRBJ2-7,-,TRBV23-1,TRBD1
TGCGCCAGCAGCCAGACAGCTAACACTGAAGCTTTCTTT,CASSQTANTEAFF,TRBJ1-1,-,TRBV4-1,-